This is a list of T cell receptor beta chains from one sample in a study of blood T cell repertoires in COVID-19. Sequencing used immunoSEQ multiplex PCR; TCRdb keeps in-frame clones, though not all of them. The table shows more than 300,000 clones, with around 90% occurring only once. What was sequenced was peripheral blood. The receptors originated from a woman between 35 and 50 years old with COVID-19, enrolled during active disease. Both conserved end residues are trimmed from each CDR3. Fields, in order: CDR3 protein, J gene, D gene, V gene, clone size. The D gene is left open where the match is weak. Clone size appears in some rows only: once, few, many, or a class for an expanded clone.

cdr3_aa: SSEGVNYGYT; j_call: TRBJ1-2; d_call: NA; v_call: TRBV29-1; clone_size: NA
cdr3_aa: ASGRDSLPVMGYT; j_call: TRBJ1-2; d_call: TRBD1; v_call: TRBV6-2/TRBV6-3; clone_size: once
cdr3_aa: ASSWGRQALNYGYT; j_call: TRBJ1-2; d_call: NA; v_call: TRBV5-1; clone_size: NA
cdr3_aa: ASSETAGLNYGYT; j_call: TRBJ1-2; d_call: NA; v_call: TRBV2; clone_size: NA
cdr3_aa: ASSLQGTGANVLT; j_call: TRBJ2-6; d_call: NA; v_call: TRBV7-3; clone_size: NA
cdr3_aa: ASSARTGGANYGYT; j_call: TRBJ1-2; d_call: TRBD1; v_call: TRBV9; clone_size: NA
cdr3_aa: ASSERGGGLGELF; j_call: TRBJ2-2; d_call: NA; v_call: TRBV6-1; clone_size: NA
cdr3_aa: AISRGPGNTIY; j_call: TRBJ1-3; d_call: TRBD1; v_call: TRBV10-3; clone_size: NA
cdr3_aa: ASSLDRNEQY; j_call: TRBJ2-7; d_call: NA; v_call: TRBV7-2; clone_size: NA
cdr3_aa: AWRGAVETQY; j_call: TRBJ2-5; d_call: NA; v_call: TRBV30; clone_size: NA
cdr3_aa: ATSTRGYIGKLF; j_call: TRBJ1-4; d_call: NA; v_call: TRBV15; clone_size: NA
cdr3_aa: ASTPRGGSYT; j_call: TRBJ1-2; d_call: NA; v_call: TRBV3-1/TRBV3-2; clone_size: once
cdr3_aa: AISEYQRGSDTQY; j_call: TRBJ2-3; d_call: NA; v_call: TRBV10-3; clone_size: NA
cdr3_aa: ASRSQGTDYGYT; j_call: TRBJ1-2; d_call: TRBD1; v_call: TRBV19; clone_size: NA
cdr3_aa: ASSAAGLSYEQY; j_call: TRBJ2-7; d_call: NA; v_call: TRBV9; clone_size: NA
cdr3_aa: ASSSTSGPRDEQF; j_call: TRBJ2-1; d_call: NA; v_call: TRBV7-3; clone_size: NA
cdr3_aa: ASSSAGGSTDTQY; j_call: TRBJ2-3; d_call: TRBD2; v_call: TRBV28; clone_size: NA
cdr3_aa: ASSSDSSYGYT; j_call: TRBJ1-2; d_call: NA; v_call: TRBV5-1; clone_size: NA
cdr3_aa: ASSLVGQSNQPQH; j_call: TRBJ1-5; d_call: TRBD1; v_call: TRBV5-5; clone_size: NA
cdr3_aa: ASSLSGGSSYEQY; j_call: TRBJ2-7; d_call: TRBD2; v_call: TRBV28; clone_size: NA
cdr3_aa: ASGRTGNGYT; j_call: TRBJ1-2; d_call: TRBD1; v_call: TRBV27; clone_size: NA
cdr3_aa: ASSPPGTLNSPLH; j_call: TRBJ1-6; d_call: NA; v_call: TRBV3-1/TRBV3-2; clone_size: NA
cdr3_aa: ASSPLAHRGNEQF; j_call: TRBJ2-1; d_call: NA; v_call: TRBV28; clone_size: NA
cdr3_aa: ASSPLSAIAQETQY; j_call: TRBJ2-5; d_call: NA; v_call: TRBV9; clone_size: NA
cdr3_aa: ATSRDVAGYT; j_call: TRBJ1-2; d_call: NA; v_call: TRBV15; clone_size: NA
cdr3_aa: ASSRRLAGGIDTQY; j_call: TRBJ2-3; d_call: TRBD2; v_call: TRBV11-3; clone_size: NA
cdr3_aa: ASSPPGTEAF; j_call: TRBJ1-1; d_call: NA; v_call: TRBV7-9; clone_size: once